This T cell receptor (beta chain) was identified in a study of blood T cell repertoires in COVID-19. The table came from immunoSEQ multiplex PCR; TCRdb's copy has only in-frame clones and leaves some out. Here the sample spans approximately 200,000 clones, almost 80% being singletons. The V end was cut by 4 bases, the J end by 5 bases, with 15 bases between. CDR1 is SGDLS and CDR2 is YYNGEE in the germline V gene. This CDR3 has 14 residues. The sequence came from a man in his sixties with active or convalescent COVID-19. Source material: peripheral blood. J is TRBJ1-1 and V is TRBV9; tentatively, D is TRBD1 (6 bases). Here the CDR3 DNA reads TGTGCCAGCAGCCCCCCAGGGGATTTAACTGAAGCTTTCTTT. This gives the protein CASSPPGDLTEAFF.